The 5 T cell receptor beta chains listed next were all sequenced from one sample in a study of vaccination and CD4 T cells after COVID-19. Cultured CD4+ T cells had their DNA profiled by the Oncomine TCR Beta short-read assay. TCRdb ran MiXCR on the PCR reads and lists one entry per CDR3 protein. The table includes about 15,000 distinct CDR3 sequences, around 75% detected once. Antigen specificity for these receptors is unknown. Documented treatment: approximately 9-day PBMC culture with coronavirus spike peptide pools or control peptides (ViraFEST assay). Specimen: CD4+ T cells from blood, cultured in vitro, collected after SARS-CoV-2 vaccination. The origin of the receptors is a human donor who received a COVID-19 vaccine.

The chain employs TRBV7-2 and TRBJ1-1; the D gene is possibly TRBD1 (6 bases). Germline CDR1 reads SGHTA; CDR2 reads FQGNSA. Trimming cost V 1 base and J 1 base, with 22 bases left between them. This CDR3 has 19 amino acids. CDR3 loop: CASSLDVFHQQGKNTEAFF. The CDR3 DNA reads as TGTGCCAGCAGCTTAGACGTCTTCCACCAACAGGGCAAGAACACTGAAGCTTTCTTT. Together with reference TRBV7-2 and TRBJ1-1, the CDR3 gives the full variable domain: GAGVSQSPSNKVTEKGKDVELRCDPISGHTALYWYRQSLGQGLEFLIYFQGNSAPDKSGLPSDRFSAERTGGSVSTLTIQRTQQEDSAVYLCASSLDVFHQQGKNTEAFFGQGTRLTVV.

The chain employs TRBV27 and TRBJ1-6; D remains unclear. The V and J ends lost 3 bases and 3 bases respectively, with 15 bases between them. The CDR3 extends over 17 amino acids. Germline CDR1 is MNHEY and CDR2 is SMNVEV (reference sequence). The DNA for the CDR3 is TGTGCCAGCAGTTTCAGTGGGGTTCGGGGCTATAATTCACCCCTCCACTTT. Residues: CASSFSGVRGYNSPLHF.

This rearrangement joins TRBV27 to TRBJ1-2; D unresolved. This CDR3 spans 15 amino acids. V lost 3 bases and J 7 bases, leaving 18 bases between the germline ends. The germline CDR1 and CDR2 sequences are MNHEY and SMNVEV (reference sequence). CDR3 sequence (DNA): TGTGCCAGCAGTTTGACGGGGTTGGAATTATTTGGCTACACCTTC. Protein sequence: CASSLTGLELFGYTF.

This chain joins TRBV3-1 and TRBJ1-1; 7 positions match TRBD1. The length of the CDR3 is 21 residues. Germline V gene data show CDR1 as LGHDT and CDR2 as YNNKEL (reference sequence). Trimming cost V 1 base and J 0 bases; bases outside gene matches: 20. The CDR3 DNA follows: TGTGCCAGCAGCCAAGGCATAATCAGGGGGGGTCGGGGTGTCTTGAACACTGAAGCTTTCTTT. Translated: CASSQGIIRGGRGVLNTEAFF.

The chain uses TRBV7-8 and TRBJ1-5, with a possible D match to TRBD1 (5 bases). In germline, CDR1 is SGHVS, CDR2 FQNEAQ. Between the trimmed V and J ends, which lost 0 bases and 4 bases, there was a span of 10 bases. The CDR3 contains 15 residues. Here the CDR3 reads CASSLASTVNQPQHF. In DNA, the CDR3 is TGTGCCAGCAGCTTAGCCTCGACAGTAAATCAGCCCCAGCATTTT.